This entry lists 24 T cell receptor beta chains sequenced from one sample in a study of tumor-infiltrating lymphocytes in localized non-small cell lung cancer. Assay used: immunoSEQ multiplex PCR; TCRdb lists only in-frame clones, some missing. The profile covers about 16,000 clones, with around 75% appearing a single time and 9.1% taken by the ten largest. Sample: lung tumor tissue. These receptors all come from a human donor with non-small cell lung cancer.

This sequence joins TRBV7-8 and TRBJ1-6, with D possibly being TRBD1 (5 bases). Germline values: CDR1 SGHVS, CDR2 FQNEAQ. V was clipped by 5 bases and J by 9 bases, with 14 bases between them. This CDR3 comprises 14 residues. The CDR3 DNA reads TGTGCCAGCAGCAAGGGGACTGATATTTCACCCCTCCACTTT. Encoded protein: CASSKGTDISPLHF. The full variable domain, rest sourced from reference TRBV7-8 and TRBJ1-6, is GAGVSQSPRYKVAKRGQDVALRCDPISGHVSLFWYQQALGQGPEFLTYFQNEAQLDKSGLPSDRFFAERPEGSVSTLKIQRTQQEDSAVYLCASSKGTDISPLHFGNGTRLTVT.

The chain is built from TRBV6-1 and TRBJ2-1; D may be TRBD2 (6 bases). Trimming shortened V by 5 bases and J by 0 bases, and 11 bases separated the two germline ends. There are 15 residues in the CDR3. Germline CDR1 MNHNS, CDR2 SASEGT. CDR3 protein: CASSFKGLSYNEQFF. CDR3 nucleotide sequence: TGTGCCAGCAGTTTCAAGGGACTCTCCTACAATGAGCAGTTCTTC.

V usage is TRBV6-6 and J usage is TRBJ1-1; 7 positions match TRBD1. This CDR3 spans 16 amino acids. The germline CDR1 and CDR2 sequences are MNHNY and SVGAGI (reference sequence). J gave up 5 bases and V 0 bases, and 9 bases lay outside the gene matches. The CDR3 loop reads CASSYSISTGNTEAFF. The CDR3 DNA is TGTGCCAGCAGTTACTCGATTTCGACAGGGAATACTGAAGCTTTCTTT.

V and J are TRBV20-1 and TRBJ2-7; D may be TRBD1 (5 bases). V was cut by 5 bases and J by 6 bases, with 11 bases left in between. This CDR3 comprises 11 residues. CDR1 is DFQATT and CDR2 is SNEGSKA in the germline V gene (reference sequence). CDR3 protein: CSASEGAEQYF. The CDR3 DNA follows: TGCAGTGCTTCCGAAGGGGCCGAGCAGTACTTC.

This clone was observed once. This rearrangement joins TRBV5-6 to TRBJ2-5; 8 bases are shared with TRBD1. Losses at the gene ends were 4 bases for V and 4 bases for J; bases not matched to a gene: 9. Germline V gives CDR1 SGHDT, CDR2 YYEEEE. CDR3 length: 15 residues. As DNA, the CDR3 is TGTGCCAGCAGCCATTTCGGACAGGGAGGAGAGACCCAGTACTTC. It is translated as CASSHFGQGGETQYF. Together with reference TRBV5-6 and TRBJ2-5, the CDR3 gives the full variable domain: DAGVTQSPTHLIKTRGQQVTLRCSPKSGHDTVSWYQQALGQGPQFIFQYYEEEERQRGNFPDRFSGHQFPNYSSELNVNALLLGDSALYLCASSHFGQGGETQYFGPGTRLLVL.

The CDR3 reads CASSQKGGFYGYTF. CDR3 DNA: TGTGCCAGCAGCCAAAAAGGCGGCTTCTATGGCTACACCTTC. The chain joins TRBV14 to TRBJ1-2; no definite D call. V lost 2 bases, J lost 4 bases, and 11 bases lay in between. Germline values: CDR1 SGHDN, CDR2 FVKESK. The CDR3 is 14 amino acids. Filled out from reference TRBV14 and TRBJ1-2, the complete variable domain reads EAGVTQFPSHSVIEKGQTVTLRCDPISGHDNLYWYRRVMGKEIKFLLHFVKESKQDESGMPNNRFLAERTGGTYSTLKVQPAELEDSGVYFCASSQKGGFYGYTFGSGTRLTVV.

The CDR3 protein is CASSFLRTGALNTEAFF. The CDR3 DNA reads TGCGCCAGCAGCTTTCTTCGGACAGGGGCCCTGAACACTGAAGCTTTCTTT. V usage is TRBV5-1 and J usage is TRBJ1-1; 9 bases align to TRBD1. V trimming: 2 bases; J trimming: 0 bases; junction bases outside the gene matches: 8. Germline V gene sequence: CDR1 SGHRS, CDR2 YFSETQ. The CDR3 runs 17 residues.

This clone is labeled medium-sized. The V gene is TRBV5-1, the J gene TRBJ1-2, with TRBD1 identical over 8 bases. Per germline, CDR1 SGHRS and CDR2 YFSETQ. J was trimmed by 6 bases and V by 7 bases; bases with no gene match: 17. The CDR3 covers 16 residues. CDR3 sequence: CASGRTGRGSAHGYTF. In DNA form, the CDR3 reads TGCGCCAGCGGAAGGACAGGGAGAGGGTCGGCCCATGGCTACACCTTC.

The chain links TRBV29-1 to TRBJ2-3, with D perhaps TRBD1 or TRBD2 (5 bases each). This CDR3 spans 13 amino acids. Germline V lookup: CDR1 SQVTM, CDR2 ANQGSEA. V was shortened by 3 bases and J by 5 bases, with 12 bases between the two germline ends. In DNA, the CDR3 is TGCAGCGTTGAGGGGCTAGCTGAAGATACGCAGTATTTT. Residues: CSVEGLAEDTQYF.

The gene calls are TRBV27 and TRBJ2-7; tentatively, D is TRBD1 (5 bases). Germline CDR1 is MNHEY and CDR2 is SMNVEV (reference sequence). The length of the CDR3 is 12 residues. Deletions cut 7 bases from V and 0 bases from J, with 7 bases between. CDR3 sequence (DNA): TGTGCCAGCAAAAGGGGCTCCTACGAGCAGTACTTC. The encoded protein is CASKRGSYEQYF.

The rearrangement links TRBV4-1 to TRBJ2-2; 9 bases agree with TRBD2. J lost 7 bases, V lost 4 bases, and 13 bases had no gene match. Germline V CDR1 and CDR2: MGHRA, YSYEKL. CDR3 length equals 17 residues. The CDR3 bases are TGCGCCAGCAGCCCAGAATACGGACTAGCGAGGGGCGGGGAGCTGTTTTTT. This translates into CASSPEYGLARGGELFF.

The V and J genes are TRBV30 and TRBJ2-7, with D unresolved. Deletions cut 7 bases from V and 3 bases from J, with 16 bases between. The CDR3 contains 13 residues. Germline V CDR1 and CDR2: GTSNPN, SVGIG (reference sequence). Here the CDR3 reads CASLRTNSYEQYF. CDR3 nucleotide sequence: TGTGCCTCTCTCCGAACTAACAGCTACGAGCAGTACTTC.

The chain is built from TRBV11-2 and TRBJ2-1, with TRBD2 identical over 13 bases. The CDR3 runs 16 residues. The germline gives CDR1 SGHAT, CDR2 FQNNGV. Germline trimming cut 4 bases from V and 7 bases from J; bases unmatched to any gene: 7. The CDR3 loop reads CASSSRTSGSRNEQFF. CDR3 nucleotide sequence: TGTGCCAGCAGCTCTCGGACTAGCGGGAGTCGGAATGAGCAGTTCTTC.

The chain has TRBV6-1 and TRBJ2-5, with a tentative D call TRBD2 (5 bases). CDR3 length: 14 amino acids. Looked up from germline, CDR1 is MNHNS and CDR2 is SASEGT. Trimming removed 4 bases from V and 5 bases from J, with 14 bases in between. The CDR3, as DNA: TGTGCCAGCAGTGGAGGACTCGTCAGGGAGACCCAGTACTTC. Translating gives CASSGGLVRETQYF.

The gene calls are TRBV14 and TRBJ2-5; 7 nucleotides match TRBD2. The DNA matches TRBJ2-7 better at its end, which makes the J call doubtful. Germline V lookup: CDR1 SGHDN, CDR2 FVKESK. The CDR3 covers 14 residues. The CDR3 sequence is CASSQGLAAYEQYF. In DNA, the CDR3 is TGTGCCAGCAGCCAAGGGCTAGCGGCCTACGAGCAGTACTTC.

J is TRBJ2-7 and V is TRBV5-6, with D possibly being TRBD1 (6 bases). Trimming pared 1 base from V and 4 bases from J, leaving 12 bases between. Germline-derived CDR1 and CDR2 are SGHDT and YYEEEE. The CDR3 extends over 14 amino acids. For the CDR3, the DNA is TGTGCCAGCAGCTTGACAGGGATGCCATACGAGCAGTACTTC. It is translated as CASSLTGMPYEQYF.

The chain couples TRBV19 to TRBJ2-5, with TRBD2 identical over 8 bases. The germline V gene has CDR1 LNHDA and CDR2 SQIVND (reference sequence). J gave up 4 bases and V 3 bases, and 4 bases lay outside the gene matches. The CDR3 spans 14 residues. Here the CDR3 reads CASSMGAGVETQYF. The DNA of the CDR3 is TGTGCCAGTAGTATGGGAGCGGGAGTAGAGACCCAGTACTTC.

The CDR3 sequence is CASREGFDYGYTF. CDR3 bases: TGCGCCAGCAGGGAGGGATTTGACTATGGCTACACCTTC. This chain links TRBV5-1 with TRBJ1-2; D is undetermined. Germline-derived CDR1 and CDR2 are SGHRS and YFSETQ. The CDR3 covers 13 residues. Trimming left V 5 bases short and J 3 bases short, with 11 bases between.

V is TRBV12-5 and J is TRBJ2-2; D is possibly TRBD1 (5 bases). V lost 6 bases and J lost 3, with 23 bases in between. Germline assignment: CDR1 LGHNT and CDR2 FRNRAP. CDR3 length: 18 residues. CDR3 in DNA: TGTGCTAGTGGCTTTTCCCTACGGACATCTCAACACACCGGGGAGCTGTTTTTT. This codes for CASGFSLRTSQHTGELFF.

The genes are TRBV7-8 and TRBJ1-4; D is possibly TRBD1 (5 bases). CDR1 and CDR2 from the germline V gene are SGHVS and FQNEAQ. This CDR3 has 14 amino acids. V dropped 1 base and J dropped 6 bases, with 9 bases sitting between them. This CDR3 reads CASSLGGMDEKLFF. CDR3 nucleotide sequence: TGTGCCAGCAGCTTAGGGGGGATGGATGAAAAACTGTTTTTT.

V is TRBV4-1 and J is TRBJ2-7; 15 bases map to TRBD2. CDR1 and CDR2 from the germline V gene are MGHRA and YSYEKL. This CDR3 is 17 amino acids long. V lost 5 bases, J lost 0 bases, and 5 bases stayed unmatched. CDR3 sequence reads: CASSYGTSGRISYEQYF. The CDR3 nucleotides are TGCGCCAGCAGCTACGGGACTAGCGGGAGGATCTCCTACGAGCAGTACTTC.

This clone was observed a few times. The V gene is TRBV25-1, the J gene TRBJ1-6; D possibly corresponds to TRBD1 (5 bases). The CDR3 has 14 amino acids. The germline V and J ends were trimmed by 4 bases and 4 bases, with 8 bases remaining between them. Germline V gene sequence: CDR1 MGHDK, CDR2 SYGVNS. CDR3 DNA: TGTGCCAGCAGTGCGGACATTTATAATTCACCCCTCCACTTT. This encodes CASSADIYNSPLHF.

By sample share, this clone is medium-sized. This sequence joins TRBV2 and TRBJ1-4; D possibly corresponds to TRBD1 (6 bases). Germline V gene data show CDR1 as SNHLY and CDR2 as FYNNEI. This CDR3 is 13 amino acids long. The V end lost 6 bases, the J end lost 7 bases, and 12 bases lay between the germline ends. The CDR3 spells CASRQGVSEKLFF. As DNA, the CDR3 is TGTGCCAGCAGACAGGGAGTCAGTGAAAAACTGTTTTTT.

This sequence joins TRBV23-1 and TRBJ2-1, with a tentative D call TRBD2 (5 bases). TRBV23-1 carries the ORF label, with uncertain function. V lost 0 bases to trimming and J lost 0 bases, with 9 bases between them. This CDR3 contains 16 residues. This CDR3 is CASSQSAGGSYNEQFF. Written as DNA, the CDR3 is TGCGCCAGCAGTCAATCGGCAGGAGGCTCCTACAATGAGCAGTTCTTC.